This TCR beta chain was profiled in a study of T cell responses to AZD1222 COVID-19 vaccine. The repertoire was sequenced with immunoSEQ multiplex PCR; TCRdb's copy has only in-frame clones and lacks some. The table has roughly 270,000 clones, approximately 94% seen once. The CDR3 runs to 14 residues. Between the trimmed V and J ends, which lost 6 bases and 3 bases, there was a span of 14 bases. Germline V gene sequence: CDR1 LNHDA, CDR2 SQIVND (reference sequence). The chain combines TRBV19 with TRBJ1-2; D gene ambiguous. Sequenced here: peripheral blood, sampled 28 days after the second AZD1222 dose. The receptor's source is an adult who received the AZD1222 COVID-19 vaccine. For the CDR3, the DNA is TGTGCCAGTAGCTCAAACAGCCCCCACTATGGCTACACCTTC. Translation: CASSSNSPHYGYTF.